Listed below are T cell receptor beta chains from one sample, sequenced in a study of blood T cell repertoires in COVID-19. TCRdb's copy holds only in-frame clones and misses some; the assay was immunoSEQ multiplex PCR. Of around 68,000 clones in the sample, more than 75% were seen once. The material sequenced was peripheral blood. The receptors here all came from a man between 50 and 59 years old with active COVID-19. The CDR3 runs from the conserved cysteine through the conserved F or W. A D gene is named only where the DNA matches it firmly. Clone sizes are given selectively: once, few, many, or a class where the clone is expanded.

clone size: .; V gene: TRBV29-1; D gene: .; J gene: TRBJ1-2; CDR3 protein: CSVATVFNYGYTF; CDR3 DNA: TGCAGCGTTGCGACAGTCTTTAACTATGGCTACACCTTC
clone size: .; V gene: TRBV19; D gene: .; J gene: TRBJ1-3; CDR3 protein: CASTTRGLKSGNTIYF; CDR3 DNA: TGTGCCAGTACCACAAGGGGACTCAAATCTGGAAACACCATATATTTT
clone size: once; V gene: TRBV2; D gene: .; J gene: TRBJ1-1; CDR3 protein: CASSVGGSMNTEAFF; CDR3 DNA: TGTGCCAGCAGTGTAGGAGGTTCAATGAACACTGAAGCTTTCTTT
clone size: .; V gene: TRBV7-9; D gene: .; J gene: TRBJ1-1; CDR3 protein: CASSLAGGNTEAFF; CDR3 DNA: TGTGCCAGCAGCTTAGCAGGGGGGAACACTGAAGCTTTCTTT
clone size: .; V gene: TRBV4-3; D gene: TRBD1; J gene: TRBJ2-2; CDR3 protein: CASSLGQNGELFF; CDR3 DNA: TGCGCCAGCAGCCTGGGACAGAACGGGGAGCTGTTTTTT
clone size: .; V gene: TRBV24-1; D gene: TRBD2; J gene: TRBJ2-1; CDR3 protein: CATSDSIGGTSGGQFF; CDR3 DNA: TGTGCCACCAGTGATTCGATAGGCGGGACTAGCGGGGGGCAGTTCTTC
clone size: .; V gene: TRBV6-2/TRBV6-3; D gene: TRBD1; J gene: TRBJ1-5; CDR3 protein: CASSYAGQVGNQPQHF; CDR3 DNA: TGTGCCAGCAGTTACGCCGGACAGGTAGGCAATCAGCCCCAGCATTTT
clone size: .; V gene: TRBV28; D gene: TRBD1; J gene: TRBJ1-4; CDR3 protein: CASTRLTSQGATNEKLFF; CDR3 DNA: TGTGCCAGCACCCGCCTGACATCCCAGGGGGCTACTAATGAAAAACTGTTTTTT
clone size: .; V gene: TRBV5-1; D gene: TRBD2; J gene: TRBJ2-1; CDR3 protein: CASSSIRGGSYNEQFF; CDR3 DNA: TGCGCCAGCAGCTCCATCCGCGGGGGCTCCTACAATGAGCAGTTCTTC
clone size: .; V gene: TRBV19; D gene: TRBD1; J gene: TRBJ1-3; CDR3 protein: CATQSGGTLPRRWDSGNTIYF; CDR3 DNA: TGTGCCACCCAATCAGGGGGGACACTTCCCAGGCGATGGGACTCTGGAAACACCATATATTTT
clone size: .; V gene: TRBV6-5; D gene: TRBD1; J gene: TRBJ1-6; CDR3 protein: CASSRQGDGPPLHF; CDR3 DNA: TGTGCCAGCAGTAGACAGGGGGATGGACCACCCCTCCACTTT
clone size: .; V gene: TRBV9; D gene: TRBD2; J gene: TRBJ2-2; CDR3 protein: CASSAGTGTSGAGELFF; CDR3 DNA: TGTGCCAGCAGCGCCGGAACCGGGACTAGCGGTGCCGGGGAGCTGTTTTTT
clone size: few; V gene: TRBV5-4; D gene: TRBD1; J gene: TRBJ1-2; CDR3 protein: CASSPVPGQGALSYGYTF; CDR3 DNA: TGTGCCAGCAGCCCCGTCCCGGGACAGGGGGCGCTGAGCTATGGCTACACCTTC
clone size: .; V gene: TRBV6-5; D gene: .; J gene: TRBJ1-5; CDR3 protein: CASSSQALNQPQHF; CDR3 DNA: TGTGCCAGCAGTAGCCAGGCCCTCAATCAGCCCCAGCATTTT
clone size: .; V gene: TRBV25-1; D gene: TRBD1; J gene: TRBJ2-5; CDR3 protein: CASSESDRGGETQYF; CDR3 DNA: TGTGCCAGCAGTGAATCTGACAGGGGGGGGGAGACCCAGTACTTC
clone size: .; V gene: TRBV4-3; D gene: .; J gene: TRBJ1-4; CDR3 protein: CASSQDLDTYEKLFF; CDR3 DNA: TGCGCCAGCAGCCAAGATCTGGACACTTATGAAAAACTGTTTTTT
clone size: .; V gene: TRBV29-1; D gene: .; J gene: TRBJ2-5; CDR3 protein: CSVKMTVQETQYF; CDR3 DNA: TGCAGCGTCAAAATGACAGTACAAGAGACCCAGTACTTC
clone size: .; V gene: TRBV11-2; D gene: TRBD2; J gene: TRBJ2-1; CDR3 protein: CASSQSFRLAGGTYEQFF; CDR3 DNA: TGTGCCAGCAGCCAGTCCTTCCGACTAGCCGGGGGGACCTATGAGCAGTTCTTC
clone size: .; V gene: TRBV5-6; D gene: TRBD1; J gene: TRBJ2-2; CDR3 protein: CASSSRQGGTGELFF; CDR3 DNA: TGTGCCAGCAGCTCCCGACAGGGGGGTACCGGGGAGCTGTTTTTT
clone size: once; V gene: TRBV28; D gene: .; J gene: TRBJ2-7; CDR3 protein: CASSSPYEQYF; CDR3 DNA: TGTGCCAGCAGCTCCCCCTACGAGCAGTACTTC
clone size: few; V gene: TRBV4-3; D gene: .; J gene: TRBJ2-7; CDR3 protein: CASSLDHRAYEQYF; CDR3 DNA: TGCGCCAGCAGCCTCGACCACAGGGCCTACGAGCAGTACTTC
clone size: .; V gene: TRBV5-5; D gene: TRBD1; J gene: TRBJ1-1; CDR3 protein: CASSSRTGANTEAFF; CDR3 DNA: TGTGCCAGCAGCTCGCGGACAGGGGCGAACACTGAAGCTTTCTTT